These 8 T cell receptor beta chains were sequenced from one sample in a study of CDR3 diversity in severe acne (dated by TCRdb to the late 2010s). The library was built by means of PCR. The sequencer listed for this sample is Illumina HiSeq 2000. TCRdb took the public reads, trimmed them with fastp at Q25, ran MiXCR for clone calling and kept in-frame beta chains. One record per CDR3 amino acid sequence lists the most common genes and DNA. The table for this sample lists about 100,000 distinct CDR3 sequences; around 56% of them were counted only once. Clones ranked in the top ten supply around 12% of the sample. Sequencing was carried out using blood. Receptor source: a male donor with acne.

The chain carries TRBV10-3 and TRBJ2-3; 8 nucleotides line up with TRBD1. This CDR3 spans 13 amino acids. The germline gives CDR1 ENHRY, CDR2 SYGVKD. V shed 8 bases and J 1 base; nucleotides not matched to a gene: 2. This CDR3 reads CAIGGQGTDTQYF. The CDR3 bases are TGTGCCATCGGGGGACAGGGCACAGATACGCAGTATTTT.

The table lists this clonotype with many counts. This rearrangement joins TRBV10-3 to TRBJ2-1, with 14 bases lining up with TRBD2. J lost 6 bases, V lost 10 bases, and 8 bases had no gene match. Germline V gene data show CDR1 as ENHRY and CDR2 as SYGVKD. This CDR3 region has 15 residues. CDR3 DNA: TGTGCCACCAGACTAGCGGGAGGGCCAGGCAATGAGCAGTTCTTC. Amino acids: CATRLAGGPGNEQFF.

CDR3 amino acids: CASSEPGLAGGIGELFF. Here the CDR3 DNA reads TGTGCCAGCAGCGAACCGGGACTAGCGGGAGGCATCGGGGAGCTGTTTTTT. The rearrangement links TRBV7-2 to TRBJ2-2, with 15 nucleotides matching TRBD2. The germline gives CDR1 SGHTA, CDR2 FQGNSA. The CDR3 consists of 17 residues. V lost 5 bases, J lost 7 bases, and 8 bases stayed unmatched.

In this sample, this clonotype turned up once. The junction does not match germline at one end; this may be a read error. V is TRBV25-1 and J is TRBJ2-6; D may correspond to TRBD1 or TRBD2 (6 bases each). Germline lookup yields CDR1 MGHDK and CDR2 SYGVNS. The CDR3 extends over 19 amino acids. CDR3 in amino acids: CASIRIGAGDSSEANVLTF. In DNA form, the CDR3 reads TGTGCCAGCATTCGAATCGGGGCAGGGGACTCCTCTGAGGCCAACGTCCTGACTTTC.

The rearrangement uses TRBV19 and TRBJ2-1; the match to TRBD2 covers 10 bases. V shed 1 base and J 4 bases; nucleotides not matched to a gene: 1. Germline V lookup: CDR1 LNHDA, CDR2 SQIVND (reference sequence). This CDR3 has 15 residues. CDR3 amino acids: CASSIASGSYNEQFF. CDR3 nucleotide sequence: TGTGCCAGTAGTATAGCTAGCGGGAGTTACAATGAGCAGTTCTTC.

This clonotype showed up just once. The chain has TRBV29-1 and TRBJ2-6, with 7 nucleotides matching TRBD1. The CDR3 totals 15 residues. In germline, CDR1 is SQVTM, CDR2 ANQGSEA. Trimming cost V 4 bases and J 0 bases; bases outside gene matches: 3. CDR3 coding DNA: TGCAGCGTTGGGGGACAGAGCTCTGGGGCCAACGTCCTGACTTTC. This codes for CSVGGQSSGANVLTF. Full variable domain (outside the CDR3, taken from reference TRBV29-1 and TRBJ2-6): SAVISQKPSRDICQRGTSLTIQCQVDSQVTMMFWYRQQPGQSLTLIATANQGSEATYESGFVIDKFPISRPNLTFSTLTVSNMSPEDSSIYLCSVGGQSSGANVLTFGAGSRLTVL.

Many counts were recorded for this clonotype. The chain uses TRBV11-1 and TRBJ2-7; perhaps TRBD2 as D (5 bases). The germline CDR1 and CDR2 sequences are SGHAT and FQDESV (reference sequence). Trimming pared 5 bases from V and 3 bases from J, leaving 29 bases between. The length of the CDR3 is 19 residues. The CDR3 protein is CASSTPKQVVSGVYYEQYF. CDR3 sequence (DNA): TGTGCCAGCAGCACCCCCAAGCAAGTAGTTTCCGGGGTCTACTACGAGCAGTACTTC.

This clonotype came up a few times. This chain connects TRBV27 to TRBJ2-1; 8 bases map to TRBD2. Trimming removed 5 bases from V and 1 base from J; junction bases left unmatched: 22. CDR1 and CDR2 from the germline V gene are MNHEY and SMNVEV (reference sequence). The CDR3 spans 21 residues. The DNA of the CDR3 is TGTGCCAGCAGTGACTCTTCCGGGGGCGGTAAGCGGGAGTGGTCCTACAATGAGCAGTTCTTC. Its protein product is CASSDSSGGGKREWSYNEQFF.